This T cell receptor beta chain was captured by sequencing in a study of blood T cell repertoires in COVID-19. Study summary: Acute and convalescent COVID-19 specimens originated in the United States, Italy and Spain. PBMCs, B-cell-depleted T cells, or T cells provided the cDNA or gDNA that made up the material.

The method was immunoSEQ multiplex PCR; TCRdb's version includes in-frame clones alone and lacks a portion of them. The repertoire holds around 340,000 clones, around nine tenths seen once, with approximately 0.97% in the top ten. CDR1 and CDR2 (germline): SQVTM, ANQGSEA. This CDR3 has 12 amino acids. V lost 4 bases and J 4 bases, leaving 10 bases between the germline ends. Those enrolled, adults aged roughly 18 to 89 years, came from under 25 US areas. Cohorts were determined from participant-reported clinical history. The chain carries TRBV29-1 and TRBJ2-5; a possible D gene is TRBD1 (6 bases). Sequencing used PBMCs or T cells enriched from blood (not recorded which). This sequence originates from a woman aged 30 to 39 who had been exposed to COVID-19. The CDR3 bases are TGCAGCGTTGCCAGGGGAAGAGAGACCCAGTACTTC. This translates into CSVARGRETQYF.